Below, 29 T cell receptor beta chains from the same sample are listed, as sequenced in a study of vaccination and CD4 T cells after COVID-19. Cultured CD4+ T-cell DNA underwent Oncomine TCR Beta short-read sequencing. A single record per CDR3 protein comes from TCRdb applying MiXCR to the PCR reads. The table shows roughly 7,000 distinct CDR3 sequences, with about half occurring only once. Antigens for these TCRs are unknown. The treatment denotes: approximately 9-day PBMC culture with coronavirus spike peptide pools or control peptides (ViraFEST assay). Prior to the COVID-19 pandemic (2011-2018), the unexposed donor's CD4+ T cells were collected. The material sequenced was CD4+ T cells from blood, cultured in vitro. These receptors were obtained from a human donor in good health.

This clonotype was seen more than once but under ten times. The chain employs TRBV7-9 and TRBJ2-5; D is possibly TRBD1 (6 bases). V lost 1 base to trimming and J lost 4 bases, with 13 bases between them. The CDR3 loop spans 15 amino acids. Germline loops: CDR1 SEHNR, CDR2 FQNEAQ (reference sequence). Written as DNA, the CDR3 is TGTGCCAGCAGCTTAGGAGGGGGTAGCCCAGAGACCCAGTACTTC. Amino acids: CASSLGGGSPETQYF.

The chain combines TRBV19 with TRBJ2-6; D gene unclear. The CDR3 length is 13 residues. V dropped 4 bases and J dropped 1 base, with 2 bases sitting between them. In germline, CDR1 is LNHDA, CDR2 SQIVND (reference sequence). The CDR3 protein is CASSRSGANVLTF. The DNA for the CDR3 is TGTGCCAGTAGTAGGTCTGGGGCCAACGTCCTGACTTTC.

This clonotype was recorded once. The chain joins TRBV12-3 or TRBV12-4 to TRBJ2-5, with 10 bases that match TRBD1. With 8 bases clipped from V and 5 bases from J, the junction kept 5 bases outside the gene matches. This CDR3 region has 13 residues. As DNA, the CDR3 is TGTGCCAGCTTACCGGGACAGGGGGAGACCCAGTACTTC. Its protein is CASLPGQGETQYF.

The V call is TRBV11-2, the J call TRBJ1-5; D not certain. V was cut by 5 bases and J by 6 bases, with 11 bases left in between. The CDR3 has 13 residues. Germline CDR1 reads SGHAT; CDR2 reads FQNNGV. The CDR3 DNA sequence: TGTGCCAGCAGCCCACTCAGAGGTCAGCCCCAGCATTTT. This gives the protein CASSPLRGQPQHF.

This clonotype rates as hyperexpanded. The CDR3 bases are TGTGCCAGCAGCATAAGGACTAGCGGGGGGGCAGGAGATACGCAGTATTTT. It is translated as CASSIRTSGGAGDTQYF. The chain employs TRBV7-2 and TRBJ2-3; 15 bases are shared with TRBD2. V lost 5 bases, J lost 5 bases, and 8 bases stayed unmatched. CDR1 is SGHTA and CDR2 is FQGNSA in the germline V gene. This CDR3 is built from 17 residues.

The chain links TRBV7-9 to TRBJ2-7; D call uncertain. The CDR3 has 12 amino acids. Germline V gene data show CDR1 as SEHNR and CDR2 as FQNEAQ (reference sequence). The V gene lost 3 bases and the J gene lost 3 bases, with 6 bases spanning the gap. The chain's CDR3 is CASSFESYEQYF. The CDR3 DNA follows: TGTGCCAGCAGCTTCGAGAGCTACGAGCAGTACTTC.

The chain has TRBV29-1 and TRBJ1-1; D might be TRBD1 (5 bases). The germline V gene encodes CDR1 SQVTM and CDR2 ANQGSEA. The CDR3 has 15 residues. The V gene lost 5 bases and the J gene lost 0 bases, with 16 bases spanning the gap. CDR3 residues: CSVLRSRAMNTEAFF. CDR3 bases: TGCAGCGTTTTAAGGTCCAGGGCAATGAACACTGAAGCTTTCTTT.

This clonotype qualifies as medium-sized. The V gene is TRBV20-1, the J gene TRBJ1-2; tentatively, D is TRBD1 (5 bases). The germline V gene encodes CDR1 DFQATT and CDR2 SNEGSKA (reference sequence). Trimming took 7 bases from V and 6 from J, leaving 15 bases between them. This CDR3 has 12 residues. CDR3 sequence (DNA): TGCAGTGGTAGTACGGGGCTGGATGGCTACACCTTC. Its protein is CSGSTGLDGYTF.

There are a few counts of this clonotype. This chain links TRBV6-1 with TRBJ2-5; D ambiguous. The CDR3 length is 14 residues. Trimming removed 3 bases at V and 5 bases at J, with 13 bases between. Germline V CDR1 and CDR2: MNHNS, SASEGT. CDR3 bases: TGTGCCAGCAGTGACTCTAGGATATTGGAGACCCAGTACTTC. Translation: CASSDSRILETQYF.

The rearrangement uses TRBV10-1 and TRBJ2-7; the D gene could be TRBD1 or TRBD2 (5 bases each). Germline assignment: CDR1 WNHNN and CDR2 SYGVQD (reference sequence). CDR3 length: 14 residues. In DNA, the CDR3 is TGCCCTTTCGGCGAAACTCTTGGGGGAATCGAGCAGTACTTC. This gives the protein CPFGETLGGIEQYF.

The V call is TRBV6-1, the J call TRBJ1-6; D gene uncertain. Trimming left V 3 bases short and J 13 bases short, with 13 bases between. CDR1 MNHNS and CDR2 SASEGT come from the germline V gene. CDR3 size: 13 residues. CDR3 DNA: TGTGCCAGCAGTGACGGTGAGCTATTGCCCCTCCACTTT. Protein product: CASSDGELLPLHF.

This clonotype was detected a few times. The chain combines TRBV6-1 with TRBJ1-1, with a weak D call TRBD1 (5 bases). Germline V CDR1 and CDR2: MNHNS, SASEGT. Trimming cost V 6 bases and J 7 bases, with 15 bases left between them. The CDR3 is 13 residues long. The CDR3 DNA reads TGTGCCAGCAGGGCGGGGACCAGGCGTGAAGCTTTCTTT. Translating gives CASRAGTRREAFF.

The chain uses TRBV2 and TRBJ2-1; D perhaps matches TRBD2 (6 bases). Germline CDR1 is SNHLY and CDR2 is FYNNEI. CDR3 length equals 14 residues. Trimming took 10 bases from V and 5 from J, leaving 18 bases between them. This CDR3 is CATLWTTGNNEQFF. The DNA of the CDR3 is TGTGCCACCCTCTGGACTACTGGGAACAATGAGCAGTTCTTC.

CDR3: CAISGTDNYGYTF. The CDR3 nucleotides are TGTGCCATCAGTGGGACAGATAACTATGGCTACACCTTC. V usage is TRBV10-3 and J usage is TRBJ1-2, with D maybe TRBD1 (6 bases). V was pared by 4 bases and J by 1 base, with 7 bases between. The germline V gene encodes CDR1 ENHRY and CDR2 SYGVKD. The CDR3 extends over 13 amino acids.

This chain uses TRBV19 with TRBJ2-3; D is ambiguous. CDR1 and CDR2 (germline): LNHDA, SQIVND (reference sequence). V was pared by 4 bases and J by 4 bases, with 9 bases between. The CDR3 is 13 residues long. The CDR3 sequence: CASSRGLADTQYF. DNA for the CDR3: TGTGCCAGTAGTAGGGGTTTAGCAGATACGCAGTATTTT. Filled out from reference TRBV19 and TRBJ2-3, the complete variable domain reads DGGITQSPKYLFRKEGQNVTLSCEQNLNHDAMYWYRQDPGQGLRLIYYSQIVNDFQKGDIAEGYSVSREKKESFPLTVTSAQKNPTAFYLCASSRGLADTQYFGPGTRLTVL.

The sample holds a few counts of this clonotype. V usage is TRBV19 and J usage is TRBJ1-2; TRBD1 matches at 11 bases. The germline gives CDR1 LNHDA, CDR2 SQIVND (reference sequence). V was clipped by 7 bases and J by 6 bases; unmatched bases: 10. CDR3 length: 15 residues. The CDR3 sequence: CASTVDRGRFDGYTF. The DNA of the CDR3 is TGTGCCAGTACTGTGGACAGGGGGCGGTTCGATGGCTACACCTTC.

This chain uses TRBV29-1 with TRBJ1-1; D not resolved. Trimming removed 6 bases from V and 5 bases from J, with 10 bases in between. Per the germline V gene, CDR1 is SQVTM and CDR2 is ANQGSEA. CDR3 length equals 11 residues. Here the CDR3 DNA reads TGCAGCGTATCATGGACTACTGAAGCTTTCTTT. Translation gives CSVSWTTEAFF.

J is TRBJ2-5 and V is TRBV19, with 7 bases that match TRBD2. V lost 3 bases to trimming and J lost 3 bases; unmatched junction nucleotides: 13. CDR1 and CDR2 from the germline V gene are LNHDA and SQIVND (reference sequence). This CDR3 contains 17 residues. The CDR3 DNA reads as TGTGCCAGTAGTATCGGCACCGAACTAGCGAGTGAAGAGACCCAGTACTTC. This translates into CASSIGTELASEETQYF.

This chain connects TRBV2 to TRBJ1-5; D is uncertain. The V end was cut by 2 bases, the J end by 2 bases, with 7 bases between. This CDR3 comprises 14 residues. The germline gives CDR1 SNHLY, CDR2 FYNNEI. The CDR3 spells CASSERSGNQPQHF. In nucleotides, the CDR3 is TGTGCCAGCAGTGAAAGGAGTGGCAATCAGCCCCAGCATTTT.

This clonotype showed up just a few times. The chain employs TRBV21-1 and TRBJ1-2; the table assigns TRBD1, which was not confirmed against the DNA. TRBV21-1 is annotated as a pseudogene. This CDR3 contains 15 residues. The CDR3 protein is CASSEQGTNNYGYTF. DNA of the CDR3: TGTGCCAGCAGCGAGCAGGGAACCAATAACTATGGCTACACCTTC.

This CDR3 is CASSPTGVYQPQHF. The CDR3 bases are TGTGCCAGCAGTCCGACAGGGGTGTATCAGCCCCAGCATTTT. The chain joins TRBV27 to TRBJ1-5, with 8 bases fitting TRBD1. V shed 5 bases and J 5 bases; nucleotides not matched to a gene: 5. The germline V gene has CDR1 MNHEY and CDR2 SMNVEV (reference sequence). CDR3 length equals 14 residues.

This chain links TRBV20-1 with TRBJ1-3; 8 bases align to TRBD1. The CDR3 length is 14 residues. CDR1 and CDR2 (germline): DFQATT, SNEGSKA (reference sequence). Trimming took 5 bases from V and 4 from J; bases not matched to a gene: 7. CDR3 region: CSAGKDRDGNTIYF. The CDR3 nucleotides read TGCAGTGCTGGAAAGGACAGGGACGGAAACACCATATATTTT.

This chain uses TRBV20-1 with TRBJ1-2; D uncertain. The CDR3 runs 13 residues. V was shortened by 6 bases and J by 6 bases, with 17 bases between the two germline ends. Germline V lookup: CDR1 DFQATT, CDR2 SNEGSKA (reference sequence). The DNA for the CDR3 is TGCAGTGCCACTTCAAACCGAGGTGATGGCTACACCTTC. Its protein product is CSATSNRGDGYTF.

The CDR3 nucleotides read TGTGCCAGCAGTCCCGCCTACGAGCAGTACTTC. Residues: CASSPAYEQYF. This chain uses TRBV6-1 with TRBJ2-7; D uncertain. The V gene's germline CDR1 is MNHNS and CDR2 SASEGT. The CDR3 is 11 amino acids. V lost 5 bases, J lost 2 bases, and 4 bases lay in between.

The chain employs TRBV10-1 and TRBJ2-3, with D uncertain. Trimming left V 8 bases short and J 3 bases short, with 15 bases between. This CDR3 is built from 14 residues. CDR1 WNHNN and CDR2 SYGVQD come from the germline V gene (reference sequence). The CDR3 here is CASFLRRSTDTQYF. The CDR3 DNA sequence: TGCGCCAGCTTCTTGAGAAGAAGTACAGATACGCAGTATTTT.

This clonotype turned up a few times. The genes are TRBV7-3 and TRBJ1-1; D ambiguous. Germline CDR1 SGHTA, CDR2 FQGTGA. CDR3 length equals 16 residues. V shed 6 bases and J shed 6 bases, with 23 bases lying between them. CDR3 region: CASSTERAERGAEAFF. Here the CDR3 DNA reads TGTGCCAGCAGTACTGAGCGGGCCGAACGCGGCGCTGAAGCTTTCTTT.

The chain employs TRBV9 and TRBJ1-2, with unresolved D. Trimming took off 2 bases at V and 4 bases at J, with 6 bases between the two ends. The CDR3 length is 12 residues. Germline CDR1 is SGDLS and CDR2 is YYNGEE. The DNA of the CDR3 is TGTGCCAGCAGCGTTAATAGCTATGGCTACACCTTC. Amino acid sequence: CASSVNSYGYTF.

The chain employs TRBV19 and TRBJ2-7; D ambiguous. The germline V gene has CDR1 LNHDA and CDR2 SQIVND (reference sequence). The CDR3 sequence is 15 residues long. Trimming stripped 4 bases from V and 2 bases from J, with 15 bases between. The CDR3 region has the DNA TGTGCCAGTAGTACTAGAAGAGTCGAAACCTACGAGCAGTACTTC. This sequence encodes CASSTRRVETYEQYF.

The J gene is TRBJ1-2, the V gene TRBV5-1; D is uncertain. This CDR3 has 13 amino acids. The V end was cut by 0 bases, the J end by 6 bases, with 9 bases between. Looked up from germline, CDR1 is SGHRS and CDR2 is YFSETQ. CDR3 nucleotides: TGCGCCAGCAGCTTGGGTACGGTCGATGGCTACACCTTC. Amino acid sequence: CASSLGTVDGYTF.